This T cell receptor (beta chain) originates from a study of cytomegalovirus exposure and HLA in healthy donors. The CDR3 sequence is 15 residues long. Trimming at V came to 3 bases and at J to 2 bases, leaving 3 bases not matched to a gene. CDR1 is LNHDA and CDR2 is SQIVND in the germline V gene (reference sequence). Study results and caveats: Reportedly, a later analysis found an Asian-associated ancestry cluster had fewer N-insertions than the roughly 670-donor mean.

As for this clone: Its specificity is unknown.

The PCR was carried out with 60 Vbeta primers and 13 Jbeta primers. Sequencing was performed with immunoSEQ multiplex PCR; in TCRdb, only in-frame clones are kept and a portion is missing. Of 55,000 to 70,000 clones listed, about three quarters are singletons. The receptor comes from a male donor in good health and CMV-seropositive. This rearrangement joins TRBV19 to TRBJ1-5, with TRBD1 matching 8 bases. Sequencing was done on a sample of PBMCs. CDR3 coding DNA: TGTGCCAGTAGTATTTGGGGACAGGGCAATCAGCCCCAGCATTTT. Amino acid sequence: CASSIWGQGNQPQHF.